The 10 T cell receptor beta chains in this list originate from one sample, sequenced in a study of post-analysis software for immune sequencing data. Unique molecular identifiers featured in each of the TCR beta cDNA libraries. TCRdb reprocessed the PCR reads via MiXCR and lists one record per CDR3 protein. This table holds hundreds of thousands of distinct CDR3 sequences, approximately 59% found once. Study outcomes and limitations: Four to six TRBV segments, including TRBV5-6, TRBV5-1 and TRBV20-1, were more frequent in patients than controls.

These receptors lack a known antigen. The material sequenced was blood. These receptors all stem from a girl aged 2 to 9 with multiple sclerosis.

The V and J genes are TRBV6-2 or TRBV6-3 and TRBJ2-6, with unresolved D. Per the germline V gene, CDR1 is MNHEY and CDR2 is SVGEGT. Trimming shortened V by 10 bases and J by 0 bases, and 10 bases separated the two germline ends. The CDR3 contains 14 residues. The CDR3 coding sequence is TGTGCCACCGATCTCGGCTCTGGGGCCAACGTCCTGACTTTC. Its translation: CATDLGSGANVLTF.

V usage is TRBV27 and J usage is TRBJ2-7, with TRBD2 identical over 9 bases. The germline CDR1 and CDR2 sequences are MNHEY and SMNVEV (reference sequence). With V trimmed by 6 bases and J by 0 bases, 9 bases remained unmatched. This CDR3 is built from 16 residues. CDR3 bases: TGTGCCAGCAGGAAAGTGGGTAGCGGGAGCTCCTACGAGCAGTACTTC. This translates into CASRKVGSGSSYEQYF.

The J gene is TRBJ2-1, the V gene TRBV6-5; the D gene is possibly TRBD2 (6 bases). The CDR3 is 17 amino acids. Germline assignment: CDR1 MNHEY and CDR2 SVGAGI. The ends were cut back, 2 bases at V and 8 bases at J, with 22 bases in the middle. CDR3 bases: TGTGCCAGCAGTTACGTCATGTACGGGAGCCCCAACGATGAGCAGTTCTTC. Its protein product is CASSYVMYGSPNDEQFF.

This clonotype was seen only once. The chain combines TRBV11-3 with TRBJ2-7, with TRBD2 identical over 9 bases. With the DNA end fitting TRBJ2-5 better, the J assignment may be wrong. The germline gives CDR1 SGHNT, CDR2 YENEEA. The CDR3 sequence is 14 residues long. CDR3: CASSFRLAEGTQYF. In nucleotides, the CDR3 is TGTGCCAGCAGCTTTAGACTAGCGGAGGGGACCCAGTACTTC.

The chain is built from TRBV29-1 and TRBJ1-2; D remains ambiguous. CDR1 SQVTM and CDR2 ANQGSEA come from the germline V gene. V was trimmed by 3 bases and J by 1 base, leaving 3 bases between them. CDR3 length: 11 amino acids. In DNA, the CDR3 is TGCAGCGTTGACGATAACTATGGCTACACCTTC. Residues: CSVDDNYGYTF.

The chain uses TRBV12-5 and TRBJ2-5; 8 bases line up with TRBD1. Trimming cost V 0 bases and J 2 bases; bases outside gene matches: 11. The germline V gene encodes CDR1 LGHNT and CDR2 FRNRAP. The length of the CDR3 is 18 residues. CDR3 protein: CASGLVPHPRQGQETQYF. The CDR3 coding sequence is TGTGCTAGTGGTTTGGTTCCCCATCCCCGACAGGGGCAAGAGACCCAGTACTTC.

The chain uses TRBV7-2 and TRBJ2-6, with D possibly being TRBD2 (5 bases). The length of the CDR3 is 18 residues. Per the germline V gene, CDR1 is SGHTA and CDR2 is FQGNSA. Trimming took 2 bases from V and 1 from J, leaving 15 bases between them. Written as DNA, the CDR3 is TGTGCCAGCAGCTTATGGAGCCGGACTTTTTCTGGGGCCAACGTCCTGACTTTC. Translated, it gives CASSLWSRTFSGANVLTF.

This chain connects TRBV27 to TRBJ2-7; no reliable D call. The germline gives CDR1 MNHEY, CDR2 SMNVEV (reference sequence). This CDR3 is 13 amino acids long. The V gene lost 0 bases and the J gene lost 3 bases, with 6 bases spanning the gap. In DNA, the CDR3 is TGTGCCAGCAGTTTATCGGTCTTCTACGAGCAGTACTTC. Its translation: CASSLSVFYEQYF.

The J gene is TRBJ1-6, the V gene TRBV7-9; tentatively, D is TRBD1 (5 bases). Trimming left V 1 base short and J 6 bases short, with 16 bases between. The CDR3 has 17 amino acids. CDR1 is SEHNR, CDR2 FQNEAQ, per germline (reference sequence). DNA of the CDR3: TGTGCCAGCAGCTTAGGCGGGGGTCTCAGGGCTAATTCACCCCTCCACTTT. It translates to CASSLGGGLRANSPLHF.

The chain joins TRBV4-3 to TRBJ1-2; D remains ambiguous. Germline CDR1 is LGHNA and CDR2 is YSLEER. Trimming cost V 1 base and J 4 bases, with 7 bases left between them. The CDR3 runs 13 residues. The CDR3 protein is CASSQADFYGYTF. CDR3 bases: TGCGCCAGCAGCCAAGCGGATTTCTATGGCTACACCTTC.